This T cell receptor beta chain derives from a study of lymphopenia after photon versus proton radiotherapy. Method: immunoSEQ multiplex PCR; TCRdb's copy keeps in-frame clones and lacks some. The sample lists approximately 150,000 clones; around nine tenths were seen once. As for this clone: Its antigen is not known.

Notes on the study in general: Better survival with proton therapy was suggested as possible, not demonstrated. Under photons, naive T cells and diversity fell while effector/memory populations rose. Post-nadir diversity loss with photons came from oligoclonal expansion, particularly CD8+ Temra cells.

V dropped 3 bases and J dropped 3 bases, with 26 bases sitting between them. CDR3 length equals 19 residues. Germline CDR1 and CDR2: LNHDA and SQIVND (reference sequence). Sequencing was performed on peripheral blood, taken from a patient treated with photon-based radiotherapy. The genes are TRBV19 and TRBJ1-1; D perhaps matches TRBD1 (5 bases). This sequence originates from a man over 45 with gastric cancer. CDR3 bases: TGTGCCAGTAGTATCTATCATAACAAAAGGCAGGGAGAGGACACTGAAGCTTTCTTT. Translation: CASSIYHNKRQGEDTEAFF.